Sequencing of this T cell receptor beta chain was carried out in a study of blood T cells in healthy people across ages (dated by TCRdb to between 2014 and 2017). In the study overall: In model experiments, template switching captured roughly one uniquely barcoded TCR beta cDNA molecule for every two T cells. For two donors (one aged 18 to 29 and one aged 80 or older), the study analyzed two additional independent replicas of 1 million unique cDNA reads from the same blood draw. To avoid experimental bias, donors of different ages were distributed randomly across sequencing lanes. The study measured age-related changes in TCR beta repertoire diversity using deep sequencing normalized with unique cDNA molecular identifiers. The donors were split into four age groups: young (average about 15 years), middle-aged (roughly 42), aged (about 56) and long-lived (82).

Library generation was performed with 5' RACE. The instrument given in TCRdb is Illumina HiSeq 2500. A second roughly 6 to 12 cycle PCR used a sample-barcoded 5' primer and a J-beta primer mix. Each TCR beta cDNA molecule received a unique molecular identifier from a template-switch 5' adaptor carrying 12 random nucleotides. Each sample yielded at least 2.5 million CDR3-containing paired-end reads. First-strand cDNA was synthesized from all RNA with the Mint cDNA synthesis kit, primed by a TRBC-specific oligonucleotide. Following uracil-DNA glycosylase treatment, all cDNA underwent a first 18-cycle PCR with the universal primers M1SS and BC2_uni_R. Under the source paper's analysis protocol: Normalization of each sample was performed by random selection of 1 million high-quality reads, each carrying a distinct molecular identifier. Instead of being binned into consensus sequences, reads that shared molecular identifiers were thrown out. CDR3 identification, clonotype clustering and error correction used MiTCR with a Q25 quality threshold and the strictest error-elimination algorithm. Lower-bound total TCR beta diversity was estimated with a nonparametric unseen species model using Euler transformation. The public reads were quality trimmed at Q25 with fastp and then assembled into clones with MiXCR by TCRdb, keeping productive beta chains. All rows with the same CDR3 protein become a single entry with the most common DNA and genes. These V and J calls rely on TCRdb rather than the paper's analysis. For this sample there are over 600,000 distinct CDR3 sequences; more than 55% appear just once. The ten largest clones add up to about a quarter of the sample.

Donors were a few dozen systemically healthy Caucasian individuals from Russia aged roughly 6 to 95 years. Each donor gave 8 to 10 milliliters of peripheral blood, drawn into EDTA-treated Vacutainer tubes. Ficoll-Paque density-gradient centrifugation was used to isolate PBMCs, with at least 6 million obtained per sample. Trizol reagent was used to extract total RNA from the PBMCs, yielding at least 6 micrograms per sample. The percentages of naive CD45RAhigh/CD27high T cells were determined by flow cytometry on a PBMC aliquot from every donor. There are 14 amino acids in the CDR3, from cysteine to phenylalanine inclusive. Solely the CDR3 DNA is kept, with 42 bases framed from the first base. Trimming takes 3 bases from V and 1 base from J, and the germline ends sit 9 bases apart. CDR1 and CDR2 are read off the germline V gene (reference sequence) as MNHEY and SMNVEV. A remark on this clonotype: Its antigen remains unidentified. Per-nucleotide qualities are absent, and no much larger clonotype sits a single base away.

Study-level results and caveats: Compared with the aged group, the long-lived group had more naive CD4+ T cells, fewer expanded clones and increased TCR diversity, a pattern suggesting age selection. Observed TCR beta diversity per million T cells fell roughly linearly with age, and a significant reduction was already apparent by age around 36. The percentage of naive T cells measured by flow cytometry correlated strongly with observed TCR beta diversity. Estimates of total diversity based on one million sequenced T cells were regarded as lower bounds and as underestimates. Since profiling was done on bulk unsorted PBMCs, naive and antigen-experienced compartments could not be conclusively compared. Donor CMV infection status was unknown, potentially confounding age-related changes in expanded clonotypes.

This TCR derives from a man between 35 and 55 years old in good health. The chain uses TRBV27 and TRBJ1-1; too little of a D gene remains to name it. The material sequenced was blood. The DNA sequence is given as TGTGCCAGCAGTTTCAGGACTCAGAACACTGAAGCTTTCTTT. The encoded protein is CASSFRTQNTEAFF.